One sample yielded the 28 T cell receptor beta chains listed below, sequenced in a study of shared clonotypes between healthy human individuals. Libraries were prepared by immunoSEQ multiplex PCR; TCRdb keeps only in-frame clonotypes and omits some of them. The table has approximately 1,000,000 clones, about 72% seen once. The sample comprised memory CD4+ T cells from PBMCs. Indicated subset: CD45RA-negative fraction. The source is a man in his late teens or twenties in good health. Some clones in this sample may be carry-over from other donors' samples.

The genes are TRBV19 and TRBJ2-2; the D is unclear. Per germline, CDR1 LNHDA and CDR2 SQIVND (reference sequence). There are 12 residues in the CDR3. V gave up 5 bases and J gave up 6 bases, with 7 bases separating them. In DNA, the CDR3 is TGTGCCAGTAGTTTGGTAGCCGGGGAGCTGTTTTTT. Amino acid sequence: CASSLVAGELFF.

The chain joins TRBV7-3 to TRBJ2-3; tentative D call: TRBD1 (6 bases). This CDR3 spans 15 amino acids. V was trimmed by 2 bases and J by 0 bases, leaving 9 bases between them. Germline assignment: CDR1 SGHTA and CDR2 FQGTGA. CDR3 in DNA: TGTGCCAGCAGCTTAGGGACACCAAGCACAGATACGCAGTATTTT. As protein: CASSLGTPSTDTQYF.

This clone has only a few counts. The V gene is TRBV14, the J gene TRBJ2-1, with TRBD1 as a possible D gene (6 bases). This CDR3 contains 10 residues. In germline, CDR1 is SGHDN, CDR2 FVKESK. CDR3 sequence (DNA): TGTGCTTCGGGACACCATGAGCAGTTCTTC. Amino acids: CASGHHEQFF.

The chain couples TRBV4-3 to TRBJ1-5; maybe TRBD1 (5 bases). V was cut by 0 bases and J by 3 bases, with 12 bases left in between. The CDR3 is 16 residues long. Germline CDR1 and CDR2: LGHNA and YSLEER. The CDR3 region has the DNA TGCGCCAGCAGCCAAGATTGGGGCAGGACCAATCAGCCCCAGCATTTT. The encoded protein is CASSQDWGRTNQPQHF.

V and J are TRBV9 and TRBJ2-7; D remains unclear. CDR1 and CDR2 from the germline V gene are SGDLS and YYNGEE. The CDR3 runs 14 residues. Trimming cost V 0 bases and J 1 base, with 8 bases left between them. This chain's CDR3 is CASSVVPGSYEQYF. CDR3 nucleotide sequence: TGTGCCAGCAGCGTAGTTCCTGGTTCCTACGAGCAGTACTTC. Drawing the rest from reference TRBV9 and TRBJ2-7, the complete variable domain is DSGVTQTPKHLITATGQRVTLRCSPRSGDLSVYWYQQSLDQGLQFLIQYYNGEERAKGNILERFSAQQFPDLHSELNLSSLELGDSALYFCASSVVPGSYEQYFGPGTRLTVT.

The chain couples TRBV5-1 to TRBJ2-1; D may be TRBD2 (6 bases). The V end lost 1 base, the J end lost 8 bases, and 16 bases lay between the germline ends. The CDR3 covers 15 residues. Germline CDR1 reads SGHRS; CDR2 reads YFSETQ. CDR3 sequence: CASSLSAGSGYEQFF. Written as DNA, the CDR3 is TGCGCCAGCAGCTTGTCTGCCGGGAGTGGCTATGAGCAGTTCTTC.

In this sample, this clone turned up once. The chain combines TRBV6-5 with TRBJ2-7, with D possibly being TRBD1 (5 bases). The CDR3 extends over 12 amino acids. V lost 6 bases, J lost 6 bases, and 12 bases lay in between. Germline CDR1 is MNHEY and CDR2 is SVGAGI. The CDR3 DNA reads TGTGCCAGCAGCTCAGGGTCCCGCGAGCAGTACTTC. Residues: CASSSGSREQYF.

As for this clone: The sample holds other DNA sequences that translate to the same CDR3. V usage is TRBV5-1 and J usage is TRBJ1-1; D remains ambiguous. Germline loops: CDR1 SGHRS, CDR2 YFSETQ. The CDR3 spans 14 residues. The V gene lost 0 bases and the J gene lost 0 bases, with 6 bases spanning the gap. CDR3 region: CASSLEFLNTEAFF. Written as DNA, the CDR3 is TGCGCCAGCAGCTTGGAATTCTTGAACACTGAAGCTTTCTTT.

The chain joins TRBV18 to TRBJ1-1; D is possibly TRBD1 (5 bases). Germline CDR1 and CDR2: KGHSH and LQKENI. V was trimmed by 1 base and J by 2 bases, leaving 8 bases between them. CDR3 length: 14 residues. The CDR3 protein is CASSPRRDNTEAFF. In nucleotides, the CDR3 is TGTGCCAGCTCACCACGGAGGGACAACACTGAAGCTTTCTTT.

The chain has TRBV6-1 and TRBJ2-1, with unresolved D. The CDR3 extends over 15 amino acids. The V end lost 1 base, the J end lost 1 base, and 8 bases lay between the germline ends. Germline CDR1 MNHNS, CDR2 SASEGT. CDR3 nucleotide sequence: TGTGCCAGCAGTGAAGTAGTGGAGTCCTACAATGAGCAGTTCTTC. It yields the protein CASSEVVESYNEQFF.

The chain uses TRBV5-6 and TRBJ1-6, with 8 bases aligning to TRBD1. V gave up 4 bases and J gave up 9 bases; unmatched junction bases: 6. In germline, CDR1 is SGHDT, CDR2 YYEEEE. The CDR3 sequence is 14 residues long. CDR3 residues: CASSQTGAGSPLHF. CDR3 sequence (DNA): TGTGCCAGCAGCCAGACAGGGGCGGGTTCACCCCTCCACTTT.

CDR3 sequence (DNA): TGTGCCAGCAGGGACGGACTCACTAGCGGGAAAACCGGGGAGCTGTTTTTT. Protein product: CASRDGLTSGKTGELFF. The rearrangement links TRBV7-3 to TRBJ2-2; 10 bases map to TRBD2. V was clipped by 6 bases and J by 5 bases; unmatched bases: 12. The CDR3 has 17 amino acids. Germline V gene sequence: CDR1 SGHTA, CDR2 FQGTGA.

The gene calls are TRBV27 and TRBJ2-3, with D possibly matching TRBD1 (6 bases). The V gene's germline CDR1 is MNHEY and CDR2 SMNVEV (reference sequence). This CDR3 has 15 residues. With 5 bases removed from V and 2 bases from J, the gap between germline ends came to 14 bases. CDR3 nucleotides: TGTGCCAGCAGTCTAACCGGGACACCCACAGATACGCAGTATTTT. It specifies CASSLTGTPTDTQYF.

This clone was detected many times. The chain links TRBV6-4 to TRBJ2-3; D possibly matches TRBD1 or TRBD2 (5 bases each). The CDR3 has 14 residues. Trimming pared 5 bases from V and 0 bases from J, leaving 9 bases between. Germline CDR1 reads MRHNA; CDR2 reads SNTAGT. The CDR3 DNA follows: TGTGCCAGCAGTAAAGGGGAGAGCACAGATACGCAGTATTTT. Translating gives CASSKGESTDTQYF.

The chain combines TRBV4-1 with TRBJ1-5, with D unresolved. Per germline, CDR1 MGHRA and CDR2 YSYEKL. The V and J ends lost 1 base and 7 bases respectively, with 8 bases between them. The CDR3 totals 13 residues. CDR3 amino acids: CASSQVVLQPQHF. The CDR3 DNA follows: TGCGCCAGCAGCCAAGTGGTTTTGCAGCCCCAGCATTTT.

This clone has only a few counts. This rearrangement joins TRBV15 to TRBJ1-5, with TRBD1 as a possible D gene (6 bases). The CDR3 loop spans 17 amino acids. Deletions cut 1 base from V and 1 base from J, with 14 bases between. Germline V lookup: CDR1 LNHNV, CDR2 YYDKDF (reference sequence). The CDR3 region is CATSRATPGASNQPQHF. The CDR3 DNA follows: TGTGCCACCAGCAGAGCCACTCCGGGGGCCAGCAATCAGCCCCAGCATTTT.

This chain uses TRBV19 with TRBJ1-1; D perhaps matches TRBD1 (6 bases). The V end was cut by 3 bases, the J end by 1 base, with 9 bases between. Per germline, CDR1 LNHDA and CDR2 SQIVND (reference sequence). The CDR3 has 14 amino acids. The CDR3 spells CASSMGTPNTEAFF. CDR3 bases: TGTGCCAGTAGTATGGGGACACCGAACACTGAAGCTTTCTTT.

The rearrangement links TRBV7-9 to TRBJ2-1, with 7 bases that match TRBD1. Germline V gives CDR1 SEHNR, CDR2 FQNEAQ (reference sequence). This CDR3 contains 12 residues. The ends lost 1 base at V and 12 bases at J; junction bases unmatched: 3. The CDR3 sequence is CASSLGQGWQFF. CDR3 in DNA: TGTGCCAGCAGCTTAGGACAGGGATGGCAGTTCTTC.

As concerns this clone: A read error is possible here, since a much larger clone lies one base away. Other DNA sequences from this sample encode an identical CDR3 as well. This chain joins TRBV9 and TRBJ2-2; D is unresolved. Germline V gene sequence: CDR1 SGDLS, CDR2 YYNGEE. The CDR3 sequence is 14 residues long. The V end was cut by 2 bases, the J end by 1 base, with 6 bases between. In nucleotides, the CDR3 is TGTGCCAGCAGCGTGTCGGGGAACACCGGGGAGCTGTTTTTT. The encoded protein is CASSVSGNTGELFF.

V is TRBV14 and J is TRBJ1-2, with D possibly matching TRBD1 (6 bases). V lost 0 bases, J lost 4 bases, and 12 bases lay in between. This CDR3 comprises 15 residues. The germline V gene has CDR1 SGHDN and CDR2 FVKESK. CDR3 in DNA: TGTGCCAGCAGCCAAGATTGGGGACATTTCTATGGCTACACCTTC. It is translated as CASSQDWGHFYGYTF.

This clone was counted between two and nine times. Additional DNA sequences in this sample encode the identical CDR3. The chain is built from TRBV11-2 and TRBJ1-3; TRBD1 matches at 10 bases. Germline CDR1 is SGHAT and CDR2 is FQNNGV. V trimming: 5 bases; J trimming: 2 bases; junction bases outside the gene matches: 3. The CDR3 loop spans 15 amino acids. CDR3 coding DNA: TGTGCCAGCAGCCCCGGGACAGGGGCTGGAAACACCATATATTTT. Protein: CASSPGTGAGNTIYF.

V gene TRBV12-2 combines with J gene TRBJ2-5; TRBD2 was called by the table and not checked on the DNA. TRBV12-2 is recorded as a pseudogene. The CDR3 runs 17 residues. CDR3 sequence: CASRPWGLAGVQETQYF. The CDR3 nucleotides are TGTGCAAGTCGCCCGTGGGGACTAGCGGGTGTTCAAGAGACCCAGTACTTC.

This rearrangement joins TRBV2 to TRBJ2-1, with 10 nucleotides matching TRBD1. The junction had 5 bases not matched to a gene; V was cut back by 6 bases and J by 9 bases. CDR3 length: 13 residues. Germline V CDR1 and CDR2: SNHLY, FYNNEI. CDR3 coding DNA: TGTGCCAGCAGGGGGACAGGGGTGGGTGAGCAGTTCTTC. Its translation is CASRGTGVGEQFF.

The rearrangement joins TRBV7-3 to TRBJ2-1, with D possibly TRBD2 on 6 matching bases. The CDR3 totals 12 residues. Between the trimmed V and J ends, which lost 6 bases and 7 bases, there was a span of 10 bases. Per the germline V gene, CDR1 is SGHTA and CDR2 is FQGTGA. The CDR3 DNA sequence: TGTGCCAGCAGGTATAGCGGAAATGAGCAGTTCTTC. As protein: CASRYSGNEQFF.

CDR3 loop: CAISDPKTGANVLTF. CDR3 DNA sequence: TGTGCCATCAGTGACCCAAAGACTGGGGCCAACGTCCTGACTTTC. The V gene is TRBV10-3, the J gene TRBJ2-6; unclear D gene. This CDR3 is 15 amino acids long. Trimming removed 3 bases from V and 2 bases from J, with 8 bases in between. Germline CDR1 is ENHRY and CDR2 is SYGVKD.

The chain joins TRBV28 to TRBJ1-2, with 8 bases lining up with TRBD1. Losses at the gene ends were 6 bases for V and 7 bases for J; bases not matched to a gene: 10. Germline CDR1 MDHEN, CDR2 SYDVKM. This CDR3 has 14 amino acids. The CDR3 nucleotides read TGTGCCAGCAGCTACGATGACAGGGGCCCTGGCTACACCTTC. It encodes CASSYDDRGPGYTF.

V is TRBV5-1 and J is TRBJ1-1; no clear D gene. V was clipped by 3 bases and J by 4 bases, with 13 bases between them. The CDR3 contains 14 residues. Looked up from germline, CDR1 is SGHRS and CDR2 is YFSETQ. In DNA form, the CDR3 reads TGCGCCAGCAGCTCCCCGGCCGTCGGCACTGAAGCTTTCTTT. Protein product: CASSSPAVGTEAFF.

The J gene is TRBJ2-1, the V gene TRBV4-2; D unclear. The CDR3 length is 13 residues. From germline, CDR1 is LGHNA and CDR2 YNFKEQ. The V end was cut by 1 base, the J end by 9 bases, with 10 bases between. The CDR3 is CASSQGSLSEQFF. DNA of the CDR3: TGTGCCAGCAGCCAAGGAAGTCTGAGTGAGCAGTTCTTC.